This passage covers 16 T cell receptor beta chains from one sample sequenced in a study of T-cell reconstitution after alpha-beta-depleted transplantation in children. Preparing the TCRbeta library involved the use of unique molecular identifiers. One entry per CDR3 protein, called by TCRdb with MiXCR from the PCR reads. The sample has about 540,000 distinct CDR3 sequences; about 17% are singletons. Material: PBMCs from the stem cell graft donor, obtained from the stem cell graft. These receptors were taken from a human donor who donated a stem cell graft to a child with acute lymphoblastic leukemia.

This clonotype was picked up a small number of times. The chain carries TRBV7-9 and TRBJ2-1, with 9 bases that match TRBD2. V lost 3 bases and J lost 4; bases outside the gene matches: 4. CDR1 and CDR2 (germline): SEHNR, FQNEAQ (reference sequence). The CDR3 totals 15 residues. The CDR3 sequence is CASSFSSGIYNEQFF. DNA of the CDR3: TGTGCCAGCAGCTTCTCTAGCGGGATTTACAATGAGCAGTTCTTC.

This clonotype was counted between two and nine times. The CDR3 spells CASSLTLAGAPGNTGELFF. DNA of the CDR3: TGTGCCAGCAGCTTAACGCTAGCGGGAGCCCCGGGCAACACCGGGGAGCTGTTTTTT. The chain joins TRBV11-1 to TRBJ2-2; TRBD2 matches 10 bases. From germline, CDR1 is SGHAT and CDR2 FQDESV (reference sequence). With V trimmed by 2 bases and J by 2 bases, 11 bases remained unmatched. The CDR3 is 19 amino acids.

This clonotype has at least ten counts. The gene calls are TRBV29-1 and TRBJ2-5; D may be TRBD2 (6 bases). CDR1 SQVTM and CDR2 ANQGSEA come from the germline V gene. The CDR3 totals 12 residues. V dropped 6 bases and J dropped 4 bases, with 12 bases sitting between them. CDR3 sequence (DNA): TGCAGCGTGGGGGGTAGCGGAGAGACCCAGTACTTC. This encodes CSVGGSGETQYF. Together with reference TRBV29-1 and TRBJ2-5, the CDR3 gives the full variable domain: SAVISQKPSRDICQRGTSLTIQCQVDSQVTMMFWYRQQPGQSLTLIATANQGSEATYESGFVIDKFPISRPNLTFSTLTVSNMSPEDSSIYLCSVGGSGETQYFGPGTRLLVL.

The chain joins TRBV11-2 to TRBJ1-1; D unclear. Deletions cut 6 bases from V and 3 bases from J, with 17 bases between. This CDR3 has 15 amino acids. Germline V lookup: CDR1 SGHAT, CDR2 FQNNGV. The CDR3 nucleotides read TGTGCCAGCAGGAAAAACGGGATCATGGACACTGAAGCTTTCTTT. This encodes CASRKNGIMDTEAFF.

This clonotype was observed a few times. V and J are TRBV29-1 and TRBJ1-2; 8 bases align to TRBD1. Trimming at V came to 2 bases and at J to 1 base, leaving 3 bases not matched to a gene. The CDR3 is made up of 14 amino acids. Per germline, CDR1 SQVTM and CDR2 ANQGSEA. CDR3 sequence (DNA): TGCAGCGTTGAACAGGGGGCCCTTAACTATGGCTACACCTTC. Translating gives CSVEQGALNYGYTF.

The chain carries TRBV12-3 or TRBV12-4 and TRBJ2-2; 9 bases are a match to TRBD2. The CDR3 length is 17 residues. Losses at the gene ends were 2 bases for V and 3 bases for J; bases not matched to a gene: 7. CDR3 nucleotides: TGTGCCAGCAGTTTAAAGTGGCGGGGGGGAGACACCGGGGAGCTGTTTTTT. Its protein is CASSLKWRGGDTGELFF.

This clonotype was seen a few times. This CDR3 reads CASIGAEDLTDTQYF. The CDR3 bases are TGTGCCAGCATCGGGGCAGAGGACCTCACAGATACGCAGTATTTT. V and J are TRBV2 and TRBJ2-3; TRBD1 or TRBD2 may be the D gene (5 bases each). The V end was cut by 7 bases, the J end by 2 bases, with 16 bases between. Germline V gene data show CDR1 as SNHLY and CDR2 as FYNNEI. The CDR3 contains 15 residues.

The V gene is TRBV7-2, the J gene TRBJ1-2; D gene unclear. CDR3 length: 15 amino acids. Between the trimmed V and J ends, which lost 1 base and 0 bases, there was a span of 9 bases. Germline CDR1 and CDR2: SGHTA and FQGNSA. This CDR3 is CASSLVTEPNYGYTF. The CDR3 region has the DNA TGTGCCAGCAGCTTAGTAACCGAGCCTAACTATGGCTACACCTTC. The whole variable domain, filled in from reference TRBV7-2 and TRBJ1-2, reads GAGVSQSPSNKVTEKGKDVELRCDPISGHTALYWYRQSLGQGLEFLIYFQGNSAPDKSGLPSDRFSAERTGGSVSTLTIQRTQQEDSAVYLCASSLVTEPNYGYTFGSGTRLTVV.

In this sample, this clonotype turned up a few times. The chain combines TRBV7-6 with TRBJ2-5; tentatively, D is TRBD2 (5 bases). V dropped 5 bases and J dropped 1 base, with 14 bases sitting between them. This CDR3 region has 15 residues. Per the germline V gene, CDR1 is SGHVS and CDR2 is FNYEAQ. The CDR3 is CASSPILSGQETQYF. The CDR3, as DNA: TGTGCCAGCAGCCCGATTCTAAGCGGCCAAGAGACCCAGTACTTC.

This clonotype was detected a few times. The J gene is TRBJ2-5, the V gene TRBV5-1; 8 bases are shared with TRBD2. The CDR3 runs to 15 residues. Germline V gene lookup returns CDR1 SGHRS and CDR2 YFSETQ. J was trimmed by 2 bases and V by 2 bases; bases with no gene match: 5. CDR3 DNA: TGCGCCAGCAGCTTCTCCGGGACTAGTCAAGAGACCCAGTACTTC. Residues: CASSFSGTSQETQYF.

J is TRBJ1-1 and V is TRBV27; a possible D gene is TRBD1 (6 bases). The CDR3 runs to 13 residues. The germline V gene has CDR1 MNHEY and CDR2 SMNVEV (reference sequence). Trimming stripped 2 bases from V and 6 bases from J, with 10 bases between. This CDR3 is CASSLIRGAEAFF. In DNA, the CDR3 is TGTGCCAGCAGTTTAATCAGGGGAGCTGAAGCTTTCTTT.

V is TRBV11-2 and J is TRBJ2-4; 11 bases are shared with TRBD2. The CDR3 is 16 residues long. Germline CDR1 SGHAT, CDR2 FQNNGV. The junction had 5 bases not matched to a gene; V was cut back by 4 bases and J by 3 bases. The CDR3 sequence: CASSSYSGRGKNIQYF. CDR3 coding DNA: TGTGCCAGCAGCTCTTATAGCGGGAGGGGCAAAAACATTCAGTACTTC.

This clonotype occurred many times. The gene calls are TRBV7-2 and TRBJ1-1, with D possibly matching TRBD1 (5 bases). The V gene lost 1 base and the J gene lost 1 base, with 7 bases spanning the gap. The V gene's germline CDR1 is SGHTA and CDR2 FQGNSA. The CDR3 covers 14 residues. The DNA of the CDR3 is TGTGCCAGCAGCTTAGTGCAGGGGAACACTGAAGCTTTCTTT. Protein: CASSLVQGNTEAFF.

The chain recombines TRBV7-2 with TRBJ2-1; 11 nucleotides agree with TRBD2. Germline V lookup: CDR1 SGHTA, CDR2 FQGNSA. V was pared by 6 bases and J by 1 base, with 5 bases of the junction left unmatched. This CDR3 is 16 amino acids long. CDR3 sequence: CASSSLAGGSYNEQFF. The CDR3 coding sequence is TGTGCCAGCAGTTCTCTAGCGGGAGGATCCTACAATGAGCAGTTCTTC.

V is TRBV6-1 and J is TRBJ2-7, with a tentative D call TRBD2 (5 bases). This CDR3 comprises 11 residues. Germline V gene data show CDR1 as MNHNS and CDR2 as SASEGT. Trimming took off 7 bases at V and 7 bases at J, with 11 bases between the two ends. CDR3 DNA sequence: TGTGCCAGCACGGGATCGGGAGAGCAGTACTTC. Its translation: CASTGSGEQYF.

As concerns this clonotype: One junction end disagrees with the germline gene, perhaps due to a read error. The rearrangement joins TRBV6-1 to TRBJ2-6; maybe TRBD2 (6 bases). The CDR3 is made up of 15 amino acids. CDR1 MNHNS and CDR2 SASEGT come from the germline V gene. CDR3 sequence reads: CASTAGDSGANGLTF. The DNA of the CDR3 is TGTGCCAGCACGGCCGGGGACTCTGGGGCCAACGGCCTGACTTTC.